The present T cell receptor (beta chain) was sequenced within a study of blood T cell repertoires in COVID-19. The CDR3 covers 12 residues. Germline assignment: CDR1 LGHDT and CDR2 YNNKEL (reference sequence). Deletions cut 6 bases from V and 4 bases from J, with 6 bases between. This clone turned up a few times. Profiled with immunoSEQ multiplex PCR; TCRdb holds only in-frame clones, not every one. The table records roughly 80,000 clones, 82% of them present only once. The chain employs TRBV3-1 (or the pseudogene TRBV3-2) and TRBJ2-2; D unresolved. The sequenced sample was peripheral blood. The sequence derives from a human donor in a cohort sampled during active COVID-19. The CDR3 reads CASRVLTGELFF. The CDR3 bases are TGTGCCAGCAGGGTACTCACCGGGGAGCTGTTTTTT.